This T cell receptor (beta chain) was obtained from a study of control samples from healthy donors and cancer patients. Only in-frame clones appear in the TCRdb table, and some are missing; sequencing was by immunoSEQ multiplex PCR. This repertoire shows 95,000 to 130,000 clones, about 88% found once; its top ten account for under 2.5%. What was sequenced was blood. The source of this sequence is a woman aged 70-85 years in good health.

CDR3 in DNA: TGTGCCAGTAGTATCGGGGCAGGACCTAACTATGGCTACACCTTC. It specifies CASSIGAGPNYGYTF. V usage is TRBV19 and J usage is TRBJ1-2; a possible D gene is TRBD1 (5 bases). The germline CDR1 and CDR2 sequences are LNHDA and SQIVND (reference sequence). The ends were cut back, 3 bases at V and 0 bases at J, with 11 bases in the middle. This CDR3 comprises 15 residues.